The rows below give T cell receptor beta chains drawn from one sample of a study of tumour-infiltrating T cells in Burkitt lymphoma. Sequencing was performed with immunoSEQ multiplex PCR; in TCRdb, only in-frame clones are kept and a portion is missing. The sample consists of around 3,500 clones, 15% to 20% of them appearing once. Specimen: tumor tissue. The source is a human donor with Burkitt lymphoma. The CDR3 runs from the conserved cysteine through the conserved F or W. A D gene is named only where the DNA matches it firmly. The size of a clone is reported for some rows only, either as once, few or many, or as a class for expanded clones.

j_call: TRBJ1-2
d_call: TRBD1
v_call: TRBV29-1
clone_size: few
cdr3_nt: TGCAGCGTTTCGGAGGGGGCGTCGGTCTATGGCTACACCTTC
cdr3_aa: CSVSEGASVYGYTF

j_call: TRBJ2-3
d_call: .
v_call: TRBV7-2
clone_size: few
cdr3_nt: TGTGCCAGCAGCTTAGGCGGACCCGGCTACGATACGCAGTATTTT
cdr3_aa: CASSLGGPGYDTQYF

j_call: TRBJ2-3
d_call: .
v_call: TRBV7-9
clone_size: few
cdr3_nt: TGTGCCAGCAGCCGTGGAGATACGCAGTATTTT
cdr3_aa: CASSRGDTQYF

j_call: TRBJ1-5
d_call: .
v_call: TRBV4-3
clone_size: few
cdr3_nt: TGCGCCAGCAGCCAAGATCGCGTAGACTATAGCAATCAGCCCCAGCATTTT
cdr3_aa: CASSQDRVDYSNQPQHF

j_call: TRBJ2-1
d_call: TRBD2
v_call: TRBV5-1
clone_size: .
cdr3_nt: TGCGCCAGCAGCTTAACTCCCGCCGGGACTAGCCCCAATGAGCAGTTCTTC
cdr3_aa: CASSLTPAGTSPNEQFF

j_call: TRBJ2-1
d_call: .
v_call: TRBV7-9
clone_size: few
cdr3_nt: TGTGCCAGCAGCTTATTAGCTAGGGGGGACCCGGTTTACAATGAGCAGTTCTTC
cdr3_aa: CASSLLARGDPVYNEQFF

j_call: TRBJ2-6
d_call: .
v_call: TRBV28
clone_size: .
cdr3_nt: TGTGCCAGCAGTTTGTCTGGGGCCAACGTCCTGACTTTC
cdr3_aa: CASSLSGANVLTF

j_call: TRBJ1-1
d_call: .
v_call: TRBV19
clone_size: .
cdr3_nt: TGTGCCAGTAGTATCTACGAGGCGCCCACTGAAGCTTTCTTT
cdr3_aa: CASSIYEAPTEAFF

j_call: TRBJ1-2
d_call: .
v_call: TRBV5-6
clone_size: few
cdr3_nt: TGTGCCAGCAGCCCCCTGAATGGAGAGAACTATGGCTACACCTTC
cdr3_aa: CASSPLNGENYGYTF

j_call: TRBJ1-2
d_call: .
v_call: TRBV18
clone_size: .
cdr3_nt: TGTGCCAGCTCACCCTTAACAGGGTTCAGCTATGGCTACACCTTC
cdr3_aa: CASSPLTGFSYGYTF

j_call: TRBJ1-4
d_call: .
v_call: TRBV19
clone_size: .
cdr3_nt: TGTGCCAGCAACAAATATGAAAAACTGTTTTTT
cdr3_aa: CASNKYEKLFF

j_call: TRBJ2-2
d_call: TRBD2
v_call: TRBV2
clone_size: .
cdr3_nt: TGTGCCAGCAGGAGGGGGACTAGCGGAGTCACCGGGGAACTGTTTTTT
cdr3_aa: CASRRGTSGVTGELFF

j_call: TRBJ2-7
d_call: .
v_call: TRBV11-3
clone_size: .
cdr3_nt: TGTGCCAGCAGCCTATCTGGGGCCTACGAGCAGTACTTC
cdr3_aa: CASSLSGAYEQYF

j_call: TRBJ1-3
d_call: .
v_call: TRBV18
clone_size: .
cdr3_nt: TGTGCCAGCCGGACAGTAGCCTCCTCTGGAAACACCATATATTTT
cdr3_aa: CASRTVASSGNTIYF

j_call: TRBJ2-7
d_call: .
v_call: TRBV9
clone_size: .
cdr3_nt: TGTGCCAGCAGCGGTCCCCCCCTCTACGAGCAGTACTTC
cdr3_aa: CASSGPPLYEQYF

j_call: TRBJ2-5
d_call: .
v_call: TRBV27
clone_size: .
cdr3_nt: TGTGCCAGCAGTTTAAGAGGGGAAGAGACCCAGTACTTC
cdr3_aa: CASSLRGEETQYF

j_call: TRBJ2-2
d_call: .
v_call: TRBV28
clone_size: few
cdr3_nt: TGTGCCAGCAATGACAGGGGGGAGCTGTTTTTT
cdr3_aa: CASNDRGELFF

j_call: TRBJ2-7
d_call: TRBD2
v_call: TRBV10-3
clone_size: few
cdr3_nt: TGTGCCATCAGTGAGTCGGTAGCGGGGCCCTTCTCCTACGAGCAGTACTTC
cdr3_aa: CAISESVAGPFSYEQYF

j_call: TRBJ1-1
d_call: .
v_call: TRBV5-1
clone_size: few
cdr3_nt: TGCGCCAGCAGCCCCACCCCGACAGCCCCGAACACTGAAGTTTTCTTT
cdr3_aa: CASSPTPTAPNTEVFF

j_call: TRBJ2-3
d_call: TRBD2
v_call: TRBV4-3
clone_size: few
cdr3_nt: TGCGCCAGCAGCCAAGGGACTAGCGGGAGTGTGGGGGCAGATACGCAGTATTTT
cdr3_aa: CASSQGTSGSVGADTQYF

j_call: TRBJ2-2
d_call: TRBD2
v_call: TRBV19
clone_size: few
cdr3_nt: TGTGCCAGTAGTTTCACTAGCGGGAGTCCCGGGGAGCTGTTTTTT
cdr3_aa: CASSFTSGSPGELFF

j_call: TRBJ2-1
d_call: TRBD1
v_call: TRBV18
clone_size: .
cdr3_nt: TGTGCCAGCTCACCGGGACAGGGAATTGGCGACAATGAGCAGTTCTTC
cdr3_aa: CASSPGQGIGDNEQFF

j_call: TRBJ2-3
d_call: TRBD2
v_call: TRBV28
clone_size: .
cdr3_nt: TGTGCCAGCAGTCTAGCTGCTAGCGGGAGTGGGTTAGATACGCAGTATTTT
cdr3_aa: CASSLAASGSGLDTQYF

j_call: TRBJ2-1
d_call: .
v_call: TRBV12-5
clone_size: .
cdr3_nt: TGTGCTAGTGGTTTTGCCAACAACAATGAGCAGTTCTTC
cdr3_aa: CASGFANNNEQFF

j_call: TRBJ2-1
d_call: TRBD2
v_call: TRBV10-1
clone_size: few
cdr3_nt: TGCGCCAGCAGTGACCGCTTAGTGGCGGGAGGGAAAAATGAGCAGTTCTTC
cdr3_aa: CASSDRLVAGGKNEQFF

j_call: TRBJ2-7
d_call: .
v_call: TRBV6-5
clone_size: .
cdr3_nt: TGTGCCAGCAGTTACTCCAGAGGGTTGGTCTCCTACGAGCAGTACTTC
cdr3_aa: CASSYSRGLVSYEQYF

j_call: TRBJ2-2
d_call: TRBD1
v_call: TRBV2
clone_size: .
cdr3_nt: TGTGCCAGCAGTGGACAGGGGTTGGGGAACACCGGGGAGCTGTTTTTT
cdr3_aa: CASSGQGLGNTGELFF

j_call: TRBJ2-3
d_call: .
v_call: TRBV5-1
clone_size: .
cdr3_nt: TGCGCCAGCAGCTTGGCGGCCTTAACTATCGGGGATACGCAGTATTTT
cdr3_aa: CASSLAALTIGDTQYF

j_call: TRBJ2-1
d_call: TRBD2
v_call: TRBV29-1
clone_size: .
cdr3_nt: TGCAGCGTCGTTCTAGCGGATAGCTTCTACAATGAGCAGTTCTTC
cdr3_aa: CSVVLADSFYNEQFF

j_call: TRBJ2-5
d_call: .
v_call: TRBV6-1
clone_size: few
cdr3_nt: TGTGCCAGCAGTGAATGGGTTTCCCCTAGGGTGGAGACCCAGTACTTC
cdr3_aa: CASSEWVSPRVETQYF

j_call: TRBJ2-1
d_call: .
v_call: TRBV4-1
clone_size: few
cdr3_nt: TGCGCCAGCAGCCCGACTACCAGCAAGATGAATGAGCAGTTCTTC
cdr3_aa: CASSPTTSKMNEQFF

j_call: TRBJ2-1
d_call: TRBD2
v_call: TRBV16
clone_size: .
cdr3_nt: TGTGCCAGCAGCCCGGGACTAGCCTTTTACAATGAGCAGTTCTTC
cdr3_aa: CASSPGLAFYNEQFF

j_call: TRBJ2-1
d_call: TRBD1
v_call: TRBV6-5
clone_size: .
cdr3_nt: TGTGCCAGCAGTTACCTCGACAGGGGCTACAATGAGCAGTTCTTC
cdr3_aa: CASSYLDRGYNEQFF

j_call: TRBJ2-7
d_call: .
v_call: TRBV13
clone_size: few
cdr3_nt: TGTGCCAGCACCCCGCAGGGTACCAACGAGCAGTACTTC
cdr3_aa: CASTPQGTNEQYF

j_call: TRBJ2-1
d_call: TRBD2
v_call: TRBV18
clone_size: once
cdr3_nt: TGTGCCAGCTCACCGAAGACTAGCGGGACCAATGAGCAGTTCTTC
cdr3_aa: CASSPKTSGTNEQFF

j_call: TRBJ1-1
d_call: TRBD1
v_call: TRBV12-5
clone_size: few
cdr3_nt: TGTGCTAGTGGTAGCGACAGGGTCGTTAAGACTGAAGCTTTCTTT
cdr3_aa: CASGSDRVVKTEAFF

j_call: TRBJ2-7
d_call: TRBD1
v_call: TRBV7-6
clone_size: .
cdr3_nt: TGTGCCAGCAGCCCGGAGACAGGGGGTGGCTACGAGCAGTACTTC
cdr3_aa: CASSPETGGGYEQYF

j_call: TRBJ2-7
d_call: .
v_call: TRBV2
clone_size: .
cdr3_nt: TGTGCCAGCAGTGAAGGGGGGGACGAGCAGTACTTC
cdr3_aa: CASSEGGDEQYF

j_call: TRBJ1-5
d_call: .
v_call: TRBV21-1
clone_size: .
cdr3_nt: TGTGCCAGCAGCAATAAGGGCAGGGAGGGTCAGCCCCAGCATTTT
cdr3_aa: CASSNKGREGQPQHF

j_call: TRBJ2-7
d_call: TRBD2
v_call: TRBV2
clone_size: .
cdr3_nt: TGTGCCAGCAGTGCTCCCGGGACTAGCGGGAGTACCTACGAGCAGTACTTC
cdr3_aa: CASSAPGTSGSTYEQYF

j_call: TRBJ2-5
d_call: .
v_call: TRBV6-5
clone_size: few
cdr3_nt: TGTGCCAGCAGTCAGCCCGGGGACCAAGAGACCCAGTACTTC
cdr3_aa: CASSQPGDQETQYF

j_call: TRBJ1-4
d_call: .
v_call: TRBV19
clone_size: few
cdr3_nt: TGTGCCACTAGGGCAGTAGATTCGGCTGAAAAACTGTTTTTT
cdr3_aa: CATRAVDSAEKLFF

j_call: TRBJ1-1
d_call: .
v_call: TRBV4-1
clone_size: .
cdr3_nt: TGCGCCAGCAGCCAAATCGGGTTCTCTATGAACACTGAAGCTTTCTTT
cdr3_aa: CASSQIGFSMNTEAFF

j_call: TRBJ1-3
d_call: .
v_call: TRBV28
clone_size: .
cdr3_nt: TGTGCCAGCAGTTTAATGGGGTCCGGAAACACCATATATTTT
cdr3_aa: CASSLMGSGNTIYF

j_call: TRBJ2-7
d_call: .
v_call: TRBV28
clone_size: .
cdr3_nt: TGTGCCAGCAGGACAGGACCCTACAGGTACGAGCAGTACTTC
cdr3_aa: CASRTGPYRYEQYF

j_call: TRBJ1-1
d_call: .
v_call: TRBV7-9
clone_size: few
cdr3_nt: TGTGCCAGCAGCAGGGGGGGTAACACTGAAGCTTTCTTT
cdr3_aa: CASSRGGNTEAFF

j_call: TRBJ2-7
d_call: .
v_call: TRBV27
clone_size: .
cdr3_nt: TGTGTCAGCAGTTTGCAGGGGGGAAGCGAGCAGTACTTC
cdr3_aa: CVSSLQGGSEQYF

j_call: TRBJ2-7
d_call: TRBD1
v_call: TRBV5-1
clone_size: few
cdr3_nt: TGCGCCAGCAGCTCGATCTCCCCCGGGACAGTGTCGTACGAGCAGTACTTC
cdr3_aa: CASSSISPGTVSYEQYF

j_call: TRBJ2-3
d_call: .
v_call: TRBV10-2
clone_size: few
cdr3_nt: TGCGCCAGCAGCCAAGCGGGTTCTAGGGCGCCCACAGATACGCAGTATTTT
cdr3_aa: CASSQAGSRAPTDTQYF

j_call: TRBJ1-1
d_call: TRBD1
v_call: TRBV27
clone_size: few
cdr3_nt: TGTGCCAGCGGACAGGGCCGAGGGACTGAAGCTTTCTTT
cdr3_aa: CASGQGRGTEAFF

j_call: TRBJ1-1
d_call: .
v_call: TRBV15
clone_size: .
cdr3_nt: TGTGCCACCAGCATATCGACAGTTTCTACCAGAGCTTTCTTT
cdr3_aa: CATSISTVSTRAFF